Shown below are 24 T cell receptor beta chains from a single sample sequenced in a study of CD8+CD57+ T cells in acquired aplastic anemia. Investigators profiled TCR beta VDJ and CDR3 from genomic DNA template. TCRdb reprocessed the reads with MiXCR, giving one entry per CDR3 protein. The sample lists 450,000 to 600,000 distinct CDR3 sequences; around 32% were seen once. CD8+CD57+ cell expansion had been shown by flow cytometry in patients chosen for sequencing. Sequenced: sorted CD4+, CD8+, or CD8+CD57+ T cells (not recorded which) from PBMCs. Receptors were obtained from a human donor with aplastic anemia.

The rearrangement joins TRBV6-5 to TRBJ2-7; the match to TRBD2 covers 14 bases. From germline, CDR1 is MNHEY and CDR2 SVGAGI. This CDR3 contains 16 residues. The V gene end was trimmed by 4 bases and the J gene end by 4 bases; junction bases not matched to a gene: 6. The CDR3 region is CASSSGTSGSRYEQYF. The CDR3 region has the DNA TGTGCCAGCAGTTCCGGGACTAGCGGGAGTAGGTACGAGCAGTACTTC.

This clonotype showed up many times. V gene TRBV7-3 combines with J gene TRBJ2-3; 8 bases are a match to TRBD1. Germline CDR1 is SGHTA and CDR2 is FQGTGA. V was pared by 5 bases and J by 1 base, with 2 bases of the junction left unmatched. The CDR3 has 14 residues. The CDR3 protein is CASSLDRGTDTQYF. DNA of the CDR3: TGTGCCAGCAGCCTGGACAGGGGCACAGATACGCAGTATTTT.

In its sample, this clonotype was seen a few times. A much bigger clone sits one base away, suggesting this may be a read error. The genes are TRBV7-9 and TRBJ1-5, with D unclear. CDR1 is SEHNR and CDR2 is FQNEAQ in the germline V gene (reference sequence). The CDR3 sequence is 12 residues long. Written as DNA, the CDR3 is TGTGCCAGCAGCAGGGTCGATCAGCCCCGGCATTTT. It codes for CASSRVDQPRHF.

This clonotype was seen a handful of times. The chain is built from TRBV6-5 and TRBJ2-5, with D tentatively TRBD1 (6 bases). The germline gives CDR1 MNHEY, CDR2 SVGAGI. V was shortened by 2 bases and J by 1 base, with 8 bases between the two germline ends. CDR3 length: 14 amino acids. The CDR3 is CASSYRQVQETQYF. The CDR3 bases are TGTGCCAGCAGTTACCGACAGGTCCAAGAGACCCAGTACTTC.

This clonotype was counted ten times or more. The chain joins TRBV19 to TRBJ1-1; D is unresolved. In germline, CDR1 is LNHDA, CDR2 SQIVND (reference sequence). The V gene lost 9 bases and the J gene lost 0 bases, with 11 bases spanning the gap. CDR3 length: 13 residues. The CDR3 region is CASLGKVNTEAFF. The DNA for the CDR3 is TGTGCCAGCCTGGGAAAAGTGAACACTGAAGCTTTCTTT.

The rearrangement uses TRBV12-3 or TRBV12-4 and TRBJ1-5; 7 nucleotides agree with TRBD1. The CDR3 covers 15 residues. V lost 6 bases and J lost 3; bases outside the gene matches: 8. The CDR3 nucleotides read TGTGCCAGCAGCGATACAGGGGAAAACAATCAGCCCCAGCATTTT. Amino acid sequence: CASSDTGENNQPQHF.

The chain has TRBV24-1 and TRBJ2-1; D might be TRBD1 (5 bases). The CDR3 totals 16 residues. Per the germline V gene, CDR1 is KGHDR and CDR2 is SFDVKD. V was pared by 2 bases and J by 4 bases, with 14 bases between. Here the CDR3 DNA reads TGTGCCACCAGTGATTATGCAGGGTCGAGGTACAATGAGCAGTTCTTC. Translating it yields CATSDYAGSRYNEQFF.

The chain has TRBV20-1 and TRBJ2-3, with TRBD1 matching over 8 bases. The CDR3 covers 15 residues. In germline, CDR1 is DFQATT, CDR2 SNEGSKA (reference sequence). The V and J ends lost 3 bases and 2 bases, in that order; junction bases with no gene match: 7. This chain's CDR3 is CSASSDRENTDTQYF. The CDR3 DNA is TGCAGTGCTAGCTCGGACAGGGAGAACACAGATACGCAGTATTTT.

This clonotype was seen at least ten times. The J gene is TRBJ1-6, the V gene TRBV9; D not certain. The CDR3 runs to 16 residues. Trimming left V 0 bases short and J 6 bases short, with 13 bases between. Germline V gene lookup returns CDR1 SGDLS and CDR2 YYNGEE. CDR3 residues: CASSVESGPSNSPLHF. For the CDR3, the DNA is TGTGCCAGCAGCGTAGAGTCCGGACCGAGTAATTCACCCCTCCACTTT.

This clonotype was observed a handful of times. A much larger clone lies a single base off, so this may be a read error. This chain connects TRBV20-1 to TRBJ1-2; no definite D call. The V gene lost 4 bases and the J gene lost 4 bases, with 10 bases spanning the gap. The CDR3 is made up of 12 amino acids. Germline V gives CDR1 DFQATT, CDR2 SNEGSKA (reference sequence). The CDR3 reads CSAIASLYGYTF. In nucleotides, the CDR3 is TGCAGTGCTATCGCCTCACTCTATGGCTACACCTTC.

The V and J genes are TRBV30 and TRBJ1-6, with 10 bases lining up with TRBD1. V dropped 4 bases and J dropped 9; count of bases not matched to a gene: 6. CDR3 length equals 14 residues. Germline V gene lookup returns CDR1 GTSNPN and CDR2 SVGIG (reference sequence). The CDR3 nucleotides are TGTGCCTGGAAGACGACAGGGGGCCTTTCACCCCTCCACTTT. It yields the protein CAWKTTGGLSPLHF.

This clonotype came up a few times. The chain employs TRBV28 and TRBJ1-2, with 7 bases lining up with TRBD1. The CDR3 is 15 residues long. CDR1 and CDR2 (germline): MDHEN, SYDVKM. With V trimmed by 5 bases and J by 8 bases, 14 bases remained unmatched. CDR3 sequence reads: CASSGGQLLASGYTF. For the CDR3, the DNA is TGTGCCAGCAGTGGGGGACAGTTATTAGCGAGCGGCTACACCTTC.

This clonotype was observed many times. The chain links TRBV9 to TRBJ1-2, with unresolved D. This CDR3 has 13 residues. V lost 2 bases, J lost 1 base, and 6 bases lay in between. Germline CDR1 SGDLS, CDR2 YYNGEE. The CDR3 DNA is TGTGCCAGCAGCGTGAATATTAACTATGGCTACACCTTC. This translates into CASSVNINYGYTF.

This clonotype was seen more than once but under ten times. The chain uses TRBV30 and TRBJ1-2; no reliable D call. The V gene lost 0 bases and the J gene lost 0 bases, with 14 bases spanning the gap. Germline V lookup: CDR1 GTSNPN, CDR2 SVGIG (reference sequence). This CDR3 has 16 residues. The CDR3 is CAWSVLRGSTNYGYTF. In DNA, the CDR3 is TGTGCCTGGAGTGTACTACGGGGATCGACTAACTATGGCTACACCTTC.

This clonotype was picked up many times. The CDR3 nucleotides read TGCAGTGCTCTACAGGGACAATCCAATCAGCCCCAGCATTTT. Translated, it gives CSALQGQSNQPQHF. The gene calls are TRBV20-1 and TRBJ1-5; a weak D match, TRBD1 (6 bases). Trimming pared 5 bases from V and 3 bases from J, leaving 14 bases between. Germline-derived CDR1 and CDR2 are DFQATT and SNEGSKA (reference sequence). The CDR3 has 14 residues.

V gene TRBV19 combines with J gene TRBJ1-3; D is perhaps TRBD1 (5 bases). Germline CDR1 reads LNHDA; CDR2 reads SQIVND (reference sequence). This CDR3 has 15 amino acids. Trimming took 4 bases from V and 0 from J, leaving 10 bases between them. CDR3 protein: CASSTAGSSGNTIYF. The CDR3, as DNA: TGTGCCAGTAGTACAGCAGGGTCCTCTGGAAACACCATATATTTT. Filled out from reference TRBV19 and TRBJ1-3, the complete variable domain reads DGGITQSPKYLFRKEGQNVTLSCEQNLNHDAMYWYRQDPGQGLRLIYYSQIVNDFQKGDIAEGYSVSREKKESFPLTVTSAQKNPTAFYLCASSTAGSSGNTIYFGEGSWLTVV.

This chain connects TRBV20-1 to TRBJ2-2; D is uncertain. V dropped 2 bases and J dropped 9 bases, with 7 bases sitting between them. Germline V gives CDR1 DFQATT, CDR2 SNEGSKA (reference sequence). The length of the CDR3 is 11 residues. CDR3 region: CSARKERELFF. CDR3 bases: TGCAGTGCTAGAAAGGAGAGGGAGCTGTTTTTT.

In this sample, this clonotype turned up once. The chain combines TRBV19 with TRBJ2-7, with D possibly TRBD1 on 5 matching bases. CDR3 length: 13 residues. Trimming cost V 3 bases and J 0 bases, with 6 bases left between them. CDR1 is LNHDA and CDR2 is SQIVND in the germline V gene (reference sequence). CDR3: CASSIGHSYEQYF. CDR3 bases: TGTGCCAGTAGTATTGGACACTCCTACGAGCAGTACTTC.

This clonotype was detected ten times or more. A read error may produce the germline difference seen at one junction end. CDR3 coding DNA: TGCGCCAGCAGCTCAGACTGGATTTCACCCCTCCACTTT. This translates into CASSSDWISPLHF. The chain has TRBV7-9 and TRBJ1-6; D is undetermined. There are 13 residues in the CDR3. CDR1 SEHNR and CDR2 FQNEAQ come from the germline V gene (reference sequence).

The chain recombines TRBV2 with TRBJ1-2; D remains unclear. The CDR3 consists of 14 residues. Between the trimmed V and J ends, which lost 2 bases and 4 bases, there was a span of 11 bases. Germline lookup yields CDR1 SNHLY and CDR2 FYNNEI. CDR3 in DNA: TGTGCCAGCAGTGAACCCCACAGCCCCTATGGCTACACCTTC. Protein: CASSEPHSPYGYTF. The variable domain in full, with the rest retrieved from reference TRBV2 and TRBJ1-2, is EPEVTQTPSHQVTQMGQEVILRCVPISNHLYFYWYRQILGQKVEFLVSFYNNEISEKSEIFDDQFSVERPDGSNFTLKIRSTKLEDSAMYFCASSEPHSPYGYTFGSGTRLTVV.

Concerning this clonotype itself: The CDR3 ends on some other residue instead of the conserved phenylalanine or tryptophan, so this is likely a read error. The chain recombines TRBV29-1 with TRBJ2-1, with unresolved D. Deletions cut 2 bases from V and 9 bases from J, with 11 bases between. In germline, CDR1 is SQVTM, CDR2 ANQGSEA. This CDR3 contains 12 residues. CDR3: CSVEPGSSEQFL. In DNA, the CDR3 is TGCAGCGTTGAACCGGGTAGTAGTGAGCAGTTCCTC.

This clonotype was detected only once. A much larger clone lies one base from this, so it may be a read error. This sequence joins TRBV7-9 and TRBJ1-1, with unresolved D. CDR3 length equals 13 residues. Germline V gene data show CDR1 as SEHNR and CDR2 as FQNEAQ (reference sequence). CDR3 residues: CTSSFRENTEAFF. The DNA for the CDR3 is TGTACCAGCAGCTTTAGGGAGAACACTGAAGCTTTCTTT.

This chain joins TRBV27 and TRBJ2-2; 9 bases align to TRBD1. V lost 2 bases, J lost 3 bases, and 4 bases stayed unmatched. The CDR3 is made up of 16 amino acids. Per the germline V gene, CDR1 is MNHEY and CDR2 is SMNVEV (reference sequence). The CDR3 reads CASSLGQGRYTGELFF. CDR3 DNA: TGTGCCAGCAGTTTAGGACAGGGGCGGTACACCGGGGAGCTGTTTTTT.

This clonotype was picked up a small number of times. V usage is TRBV25-1 and J usage is TRBJ1-4; D remains ambiguous. Looked up from germline, CDR1 is MGHDK and CDR2 is SYGVNS. This CDR3 has 14 amino acids. The V and J ends lost 4 bases and 3 bases respectively, with 9 bases between them. The CDR3 is CASSVRTANEKLFF. The CDR3 DNA is TGTGCCAGCAGTGTTCGTACAGCTAATGAAAAACTGTTTTTT.